This T cell receptor (beta chain) originates from a study of identical twins. Germline CDR1 reads SGHTA; CDR2 reads FQGNSA. V lost 5 bases and J 2 bases, leaving 14 bases between the germline ends. This CDR3 has 15 amino acids. TCRdb reanalysed the 5' RACE reads using MiXCR and keeps one entry per CDR3 protein. The repertoire has some 690,000 distinct CDR3 sequences, around 21% of them found once; the top ten carry roughly 4%. The same data also contributed to another study, on T cells expressing NK-cell markers.

The rearrangement uses TRBV7-2 and TRBJ2-3, with D uncertain. The receptor's source is a woman between 18 and 29 years old in good health. The sample taken for sequencing was PBMCs. Here the CDR3 DNA reads TGTGCCAGCAGCCACTGGCGCGCCCTCACAGATACGCAGTATTTT. Translation: CASSHWRALTDTQYF.